Each of the 27 T cell receptor beta chains below was sequenced from the same sample in a study of tumor-infiltrating lymphocytes in primary liver carcinoma. TCR beta cDNA was prepared out of roughly 0.5 ug total RNA by means of a constant-region primer. Each TCR beta library was derived from three nested multiplex PCR rounds that employed slightly modified ARM-PCR. The first two PCR rounds, nine to ten cycles each, used TRBV1-TRBV30 forward primers and a C-beta reverse primer. TCRdb used MiXCR to reprocess the multiplex PCR reads, holding one entry per CDR3 protein. The table has about 200,000 distinct CDR3 sequences, 70% to 90% seen once. Total RNA and DNA came together from approximately 20-30 mg of bulk tissue without cell sorting. The sample consisted of tumor tissue from primary liver carcinoma. The receptors derive from a man aged 35 to 55 with primary liver carcinoma and hepatitis B virus infection.

This clonotype showed up just once. Mismatch with germline at one junction end may stem from a read error. V is TRBV4-3 and J is TRBJ1-2; 10 bases agree with TRBD1. CDR3 length equals 15 residues. The germline V gene has CDR1 LGHNA and CDR2 YSLEER. The CDR3 is CARSQDSGTGDDYTF. The CDR3, as DNA: TGCGCCAGGAGCCAAGATTCCGGGACAGGGGATGACTACACCTTC.

This clonotype came up once. A junction boundary mismatches the germline segment, possibly from a read error. This CDR3 is CSVEGIVRETQYF. In DNA form, the CDR3 reads TGCAGTGTTGAAGGTATTGTTCGGGAGACCCAGTACTTC. J is TRBJ2-5 and V is TRBV29-1; D is uncertain. The CDR3 sequence is 13 residues long. CDR1 and CDR2 from the germline V gene are SQVTM and ANQGSEA.

As regards this clonotype: Germline and junction disagree at one end, which may indicate a read error. The rearrangement uses TRBV9 and TRBJ2-6; no reliable D call. Germline CDR1 is SGDLS and CDR2 is YYNGEE. The CDR3 sequence is 14 residues long. CDR3 amino acids: CAISVESRANVLTF. The DNA for the CDR3 is TGTGCCATCAGCGTAGAGAGTCGGGCCAACGTCCTGACTTTC.

This clonotype was seen a single time. V gene TRBV21-1 combines with J gene TRBJ2-1; the table's D call, TRBD1, has no DNA check behind it. TRBV21-1 constitutes a pseudogene. The CDR3 has 17 residues. This chain's CDR3 is CASYREAGTGVVNEQFF. The CDR3 DNA reads as TGTGCAAGCTACAGGGAGGCCGGGACAGGGGTGGTCAATGAGCAGTTCTTC.

A remark on this clonotype: Sequence at one end of the junction differs from germline and may be a read error. The rearrangement links TRBV11-2 to TRBJ1-1; D gene uncertain. The CDR3 covers 13 residues. Germline V CDR1 and CDR2: SGHAT, FQNNGV. The DNA for the CDR3 is TGTGCCACCAGCTTTGGCCTGAACACTGAAGCTTTCTTC. Its protein product is CATSFGLNTEAFF.

This clonotype has a count of ten or more. The chain is built from TRBV4-1 and TRBJ2-1, with 11 positions matching TRBD2. Trimming cost V 8 bases and J 9 bases; bases outside gene matches: 15. The CDR3 is 16 residues long. Germline V gene sequence: CDR1 MGHRA, CDR2 YSYEKL. DNA for the CDR3: TGCGCCAGCCCCAGAGGGGTAGCGGGAGGGCGTAGTGAGCAGTTCTTC. Amino acid sequence: CASPRGVAGGRSEQFF.

The rearrangement joins TRBV6-5 to TRBJ2-3; TRBD1 agrees at 8 bases. Germline trimming cut 4 bases from V and 5 bases from J; bases unmatched to any gene: 14. CDR3 length equals 17 residues. CDR1 and CDR2 from the germline V gene are MNHEY and SVGAGI. The CDR3 region is CASSSETPVQGGDTQYF. For the CDR3, the DNA is TGTGCCAGCAGTTCCGAGACACCGGTACAGGGGGGAGATACGCAGTATTTT.

Of note for this clonotype: One end of the junction does not line up with germline, which may come from a read error. CDR3 protein: CASSLGLGGQETLYF. The CDR3 bases are TGTGCAAGCAGCCTGGGACTAGGAGGCCAAGAGACCCTGTACTTC. The chain couples TRBV11-2 to TRBJ2-5; 8 bases line up with TRBD2. In germline, CDR1 is SGHAT, CDR2 FQNNGV. The CDR3 has 15 amino acids.

Points on this clonotype: The junction differs from germline at one of its ends, possibly a read error. The rearrangement uses TRBV6-1 and TRBJ2-7; no definite D call. The germline V gene encodes CDR1 MNHNS and CDR2 SASEGT. The CDR3 has 15 amino acids. The CDR3 nucleotides read TGTACCAGCAGCCTGAGGACGGCCGTCTCCTACGAGCAGTACTTC. It encodes CTSSLRTAVSYEQYF.

The rearrangement links TRBV6-6 to TRBJ1-4; D is possibly TRBD1 (6 bases). CDR1 and CDR2 from the germline V gene are MNHNY and SVGAGI (reference sequence). With 10 bases removed from V and 16 bases from J, the gap between germline ends came to 28 bases. The CDR3 is made up of 14 amino acids. The CDR3 reads CATHPQGLFEKPFF. DNA for the CDR3: TGTGCCACCCATCCCCAGGGGCTGTTTGAAAAGCCGTTTTTT.

To note about this clonotype: The conserved final phenylalanine or tryptophan is absent from the CDR3, which likely points to a read error. V gene TRBV29-1 combines with J gene TRBJ2-1; 13 bases map to TRBD2. The CDR3 has 16 amino acids. Germline V gene lookup returns CDR1 SQVTM and CDR2 ANQGSEA. The CDR3 is CSVEPSETSGRNEQFI. For the CDR3, the DNA is TGCAGTGTTGAACCGTCCGAGACTAGCGGGAGGAATGAGCAGTTCATC.

Details on this clonotype: One junction end disagrees with the germline gene, perhaps due to a read error. The rearrangement uses TRBV5-6 and TRBJ2-4, with D uncertain. Germline loops: CDR1 SGHDT, CDR2 YYEEEE. CDR3 size: 12 residues. Here the CDR3 reads CASRWPTGPQNF. In DNA, the CDR3 is TGTGCCAGCAGATGGCCGACCGGGCCTCAGAACTTC.

Concerning this clonotype: One end of the junction does not line up with germline, which may come from a read error. The chain recombines TRBV5-1 with TRBJ2-7, with TRBD2 as a possible D gene (6 bases). The CDR3 contains 15 residues. CDR1 is SGHRS, CDR2 YFSETQ, per germline. CDR3: CVSSSAGTGPYEQYF. As DNA, the CDR3 is TGCGTCAGCAGCTCGGCCGGGACTGGACCCTACGAGCAGTACTTC.

The V call is TRBV4-1, the J call TRBJ2-7; D not certain. The ends were cut back, 11 bases at V and 3 bases at J, with 20 bases in the middle. Germline V gives CDR1 MGHRA, CDR2 YSYEKL. The CDR3 is 14 residues long. This CDR3 is CAYSQSNQIYEQYF. CDR3 nucleotide sequence: TGCGCCTATAGCCAATCAAACCAGATCTACGAGCAGTACTTC.

This clonotype is a singleton in its sample. This rearrangement joins TRBV6-6 to TRBJ1-1, with D uncertain. The CDR3 loop spans 13 amino acids. Per the germline V gene, CDR1 is MNHNY and CDR2 is SVGAGI (reference sequence). The V end lost 6 bases, the J end lost 5 bases, and 13 bases lay between the germline ends. The CDR3 bases are TGTGCCAGCAGCAAAGTGTGGACTACTGAAGCTTTCTTT. Its translation is CASSKVWTTEAFF.

A note on this clonotype: An end of the junction differs from the germline gene, which may be a read error. The gene calls are TRBV4-3 and TRBJ2-1, with D tentatively TRBD1 (5 bases). The CDR3 runs to 16 residues. Germline CDR1 LGHNA, CDR2 YSLEER. The CDR3 spells CASSQFPPAADNEEFF. CDR3 nucleotides: TGCGCCAGTAGCCAATTCCCCCCCGCGGCGGACAATGAGGAGTTCTTC.

Comments on this clonotype: One end of the junction is discordant with germline, which a read error may explain. The gene calls are TRBV5-1 and TRBJ1-2; D not resolved. Germline loops: CDR1 SGHRS, CDR2 YFSETQ. The CDR3 has 13 amino acids. The CDR3 reads CASSHNPFYDYTF. The CDR3 DNA reads as TGCGCCAGCAGTCACAACCCTTTCTATGACTACACCTTC.

At least ten counts were recorded for this clonotype. The chain has TRBV5-1 and TRBJ2-7, with D perhaps matching TRBD2 (5 bases). Germline V gene sequence: CDR1 SGHRS, CDR2 YFSETQ. The CDR3 covers 14 residues. V was pared by 1 base and J by 2 bases, with 10 bases between. The CDR3 DNA reads TGCGCCAGCAGCTTGCAGAGCGGAACCTACGAGCAGTACTTC. Its translation: CASSLQSGTYEQYF.

Turning to this clonotype: With a much larger clone just one base away, this may be a read error. The chain couples TRBV29-1 to TRBJ1-2, with 8 positions matching TRBD1. The CDR3 consists of 12 residues. Germline assignment: CDR1 SQVTM and CDR2 ANQGSEA. As DNA, the CDR3 is TGCAGCGTTGGTCGACAGGGGCATGGCTACATCTTC. Its protein is CSVGRQGHGYIF.

The chain has TRBV28 and TRBJ2-7; no definite D call. The CDR3 contains 11 residues. CDR1 is MDHEN and CDR2 is SYDVKM in the germline V gene. V was clipped by 5 bases and J by 6 bases, with 8 bases between them. This CDR3 reads CASSVTVEQYF. The CDR3 DNA is TGTGCCAGCAGTGTCACGGTCGAGCAGTACTTC. The complete variable domain, with remaining parts taken from reference TRBV28 and TRBJ2-7, reads DVKVTQSSRYLVKRTGEKVFLECVQDMDHENMFWYRQDPGLGLRLIYFSYDVKMKEKGDIPEGYSVSREKKERFSLILESASTNQTSMYLCASSVTVEQYFGPGTRLTVT.

Comments on this clonotype: The conserved final phenylalanine or tryptophan is absent from the CDR3, which likely points to a read error. The rearrangement uses TRBV29-1 and TRBJ2-3; TRBD1 might be the D (5 bases). CDR3 length: 14 residues. Germline V gene data show CDR1 as SQVTM and CDR2 as ANQGSEA. Here the CDR3 DNA reads TGCAGCGTTGTAGGGGATAGTTCTGCAGATACACAGTATTCT. Amino acid sequence: CSVVGDSSADTQYS.

V usage is TRBV29-1 and J usage is TRBJ1-2, with D possibly matching TRBD1 (5 bases). Germline V gene data show CDR1 as SQVTM and CDR2 as ANQGSEA. Between the trimmed V and J ends, which lost 7 bases and 11 bases, there was a span of 23 bases. The CDR3 has 13 amino acids. The CDR3: CSASGLSNYAYTF. DNA of the CDR3: TGCAGCGCCTCGGGGCTTTCTAACTATGCTTACACCTTC.

In the case of this clonotype: An end of the junction does not agree with germline; a read error may underlie this. V usage is TRBV10-3 and J usage is TRBJ2-1, with a weak D call TRBD2 (6 bases). Germline V lookup: CDR1 ENHRY, CDR2 SYGVKD. This CDR3 is 13 amino acids long. CDR3 region: CAFRGTQGNEQFF. CDR3 bases: TGCGCCTTCCGAGGGACTCAAGGCAATGAGCAGTTCTTC.

Points on this clonotype: It is likely a read error, because the conserved phenylalanine at the end of the CDR3 is missing. The genes are TRBV4-3 and TRBJ2-1; D ambiguous. Germline CDR1 LGHNA, CDR2 YSLEER. This CDR3 spans 12 amino acids. Here the CDR3 DNA reads TGCGCCAGCAGTGGCCCCTACTATGAGCAGTTCCTC. This translates into CASSGPYYEQFL.

This chain joins TRBV12-3 or TRBV12-4 and TRBJ1-5, with 9 bases fitting TRBD1. V trimming: 5 bases; J trimming: 2 bases; junction bases outside the gene matches: 10. The CDR3 extends over 17 amino acids. The CDR3 loop reads CASSRRNRGRGNQPQHF. The CDR3 nucleotides read TGTGCCAGCAGTCGAAGGAACAGGGGGCGAGGCAATCAGCCCCAGCATTTT.

About this clonotype itself: The CDR3 does not end in the conserved phenylalanine or tryptophan, so this is likely a read error. The chain has TRBV29-1 and TRBJ2-5; 8 positions match TRBD1. There are 12 residues in the CDR3. Germline V gene sequence: CDR1 SQVTM, CDR2 ANQGSEA. V trimming: 6 bases; J trimming: 4 bases; junction bases outside the gene matches: 4. The CDR3 nucleotides are TGCAGCGTCTGTGACAGGGGAGAGACCCAGTACCTC. Its translation is CSVCDRGETQYL.

The gene calls are TRBV6-5 and TRBJ1-5, with 9 bases lining up with TRBD1. This CDR3 region has 14 residues. Trimming cost V 10 bases and J 10 bases; bases outside gene matches: 14. The germline V gene encodes CDR1 MNHEY and CDR2 SVGAGI. CDR3 in DNA: TGTGCCATGAGTCCCGGGACAGGGAAGGGCCCCCAGCATTTT. This codes for CAMSPGTGKGPQHF.